The 30 T cell receptor beta chains in this list originate from one sample, sequenced in a study of blood T cell repertoires in COVID-19 (dated by TCRdb to 2020 to 2021). The library was built by means of the immunoSEQ multiplex PCR assay. What TCRdb holds here is the immuneACCESS table cut down to in-frame rearrangements. Part of the clones is not present; checked against another copy, under half of the missing clones reflect an unresolved V gene, and the others are unexplained. This sample lists 100,000 or so clones; approximately 86% were detected once. Less than 3.5% of the sample lies in the top ten. Sequencing input: PBMCs or T cells enriched from blood (not recorded which). These receptors all stem from a woman between 50 and 59 years old who had recovered from COVID-19.

The chain joins TRBV5-5 to TRBJ1-5; D is uncertain. This CDR3 has 13 amino acids. The V end lost 4 bases, the J end lost 7 bases, and 12 bases lay between the germline ends. Germline V gene data show CDR1 as SGHKS and CDR2 as YYEKEE (reference sequence). The CDR3 here is CASSLGSRQPQHF. CDR3 in DNA: TGTGCCAGCAGCCTAGGGAGTCGCCAGCCCCAGCATTTT.

V usage is TRBV6-5 and J usage is TRBJ1-5; 7 bases are a match to TRBD1. The CDR3 is 14 residues long. Germline CDR1 and CDR2: MNHEY and SVGAGI. V lost 1 base, J lost 6 bases, and 3 bases stayed unmatched. The CDR3 coding sequence is TGTGCCAGCAGTTACTACAGGGGTAGTCAGCCCCAGCATTTT. Translation gives CASSYYRGSQPQHF.

This sequence joins TRBV2 and TRBJ1-4, with 7 nucleotides matching TRBD1. The CDR3 totals 15 residues. Germline V CDR1 and CDR2: SNHLY, FYNNEI. J gave up 4 bases and V 11 bases, and 13 bases lay outside the gene matches. In DNA form, the CDR3 reads TGTGCCGGAATCCCTACAGGGGCGGTTAATGAAAAACTGTTTTTT. This encodes CAGIPTGAVNEKLFF.

The chain uses TRBV2 and TRBJ1-1, with TRBD1 matching over 7 bases. The V gene's germline CDR1 is SNHLY and CDR2 FYNNEI. This CDR3 comprises 11 residues. V was pared by 9 bases and J by 4 bases, with 2 bases of the junction left unmatched. CDR3 sequence (DNA): TGTGCCAGTAGGGACAGCACTGAAGCTTTCTTT. Its translation is CASRDSTEAFF.

The V gene is TRBV5-1, the J gene TRBJ2-2; D is uncertain. Germline V gene data show CDR1 as SGHRS and CDR2 as YFSETQ. V lost 0 bases and J lost 4, with 7 bases in between. The CDR3 covers 14 residues. The CDR3 region has the DNA TGCGCCAGCAGCTTGGAGACAACCACCGGGGAGCTGTTTTTT. Translation: CASSLETTTGELFF. The full variable domain, its missing parts supplied by reference TRBV5-1 and TRBJ2-2, is KAGVTQTPRYLIKTRGQQVTLSCSPISGHRSVSWYQQTPGQGLQFLFEYFSETQRNKGNFPGRFSGRQFSNSRSEMNVSTLELGDSALYLCASSLETTTGELFFGEGSRLTVL.

This rearrangement joins TRBV6-4 to TRBJ2-2; 11 bases align to TRBD1. Germline V lookup: CDR1 MRHNA, CDR2 SNTAGT. V dropped 6 bases and J dropped 2; count of bases not matched to a gene: 2. The CDR3 runs to 15 residues. The CDR3 sequence: CASSGQGANTGELFF. The CDR3, as DNA: TGTGCCAGCAGCGGACAGGGGGCAAACACCGGGGAGCTGTTTTTT.

V is TRBV7-2 and J is TRBJ2-7; 11 bases agree with TRBD2. This CDR3 spans 16 amino acids. Germline CDR1 is SGHTA and CDR2 is FQGNSA. The J segment lost 2 bases and the V segment lost 5 bases, leaving 8 bases of the junction unmatched. The chain's CDR3 is CASSPPTSGGTYEQYF. The DNA for the CDR3 is TGTGCCAGCAGCCCTCCTACTAGCGGGGGTACCTACGAGCAGTACTTC.

This clone was found once. This rearrangement joins TRBV28 to TRBJ2-1, with 8 positions matching TRBD2. The CDR3 contains 15 residues. The trim removed 2 bases at V and 5 bases at J, leaving 5 bases unmatched. Germline CDR1 and CDR2: MDHEN and SYDVKM. As DNA, the CDR3 is TGTGCCAGCAGTTTACCCCTAGCGGGTGACAATGAGCAGTTCTTC. This sequence encodes CASSLPLAGDNEQFF.

The chain's CDR3 is CASSFPGQGLYGYTF. CDR3 DNA sequence: TGTGCCAGCAGCTTCCCGGGACAGGGCCTCTATGGCTACACCTTC. This chain links TRBV7-2 with TRBJ1-2, with 9 bases aligning to TRBD1. The length of the CDR3 is 15 residues. Looked up from germline, CDR1 is SGHTA and CDR2 is FQGNSA. V lost 3 bases to trimming and J lost 4 bases; unmatched junction nucleotides: 6.

DNA of the CDR3: TGTGCCAGCAGACCCGGCTTAGGGACTAGCGGGAGCTACAATGAGCAGTTCTTC. Translated, it gives CASRPGLGTSGSYNEQFF. This chain joins TRBV27 and TRBJ2-1; TRBD2 matches at 14 bases. Germline assignment: CDR1 MNHEY and CDR2 SMNVEV (reference sequence). V trimming: 6 bases; J trimming: 3 bases; junction bases outside the gene matches: 10. This CDR3 contains 18 residues.

J is TRBJ1-3 and V is TRBV20-1, with unresolved D. This CDR3 spans 11 amino acids. CDR1 and CDR2 from the germline V gene are DFQATT and SNEGSKA (reference sequence). Written as DNA, the CDR3 is TGCGAGGGTCAGTATGGAAACACCATATATTTT. Translating gives CEGQYGNTIYF.

The V gene is TRBV6-5, the J gene TRBJ2-4, with TRBD1 identical over 10 bases. This CDR3 has 14 residues. V shed 8 bases and J 8 bases; nucleotides not matched to a gene: 9. Germline loops: CDR1 MNHEY, CDR2 SVGAGI. This CDR3 reads CASADRGFSDIQYF. The CDR3 nucleotides are TGTGCCAGCGCGGACAGGGGGTTTTCGGACATTCAGTACTTC.

The chain couples TRBV7-6 to TRBJ1-3, with TRBD1 identical over 8 bases. CDR3 length: 17 amino acids. The V segment lost 1 base and the J segment 0 bases; nucleotides outside the gene matches: 5. Germline CDR1 and CDR2: SGHVS and FNYEAQ. The CDR3 DNA is TGTGCCAGCAGCTTAGATACAGGGGGGGCCTCTGGAAACACCATATATTTT. Translation: CASSLDTGGASGNTIYF.

The chain has TRBV2 and TRBJ2-7; 7 bases line up with TRBD2. The germline gives CDR1 SNHLY, CDR2 FYNNEI. CDR3 length: 12 amino acids. The CDR3 region is CRTGGEFYEQYF. DNA of the CDR3: TGTCGGACGGGGGGAGAATTCTACGAGCAGTACTTC.

On this clone itself: The junction departs from the called germline gene at one end, perhaps through a read error. This chain joins TRBV30 and TRBJ1-2, with 7 bases identical to TRBD1. The CDR3 loop spans 13 amino acids. Germline V gives CDR1 GTSNPN, CDR2 SVGIG (reference sequence). Written as DNA, the CDR3 is TGTGCCTGGAGTGCTGCTCCCGTACAGGGGCCCTTCTTC. Protein: CAWSAAPVQGPFF. Together with reference TRBV30 and TRBJ1-2, the CDR3 gives the full variable domain: SQTIHQWPATLVQPVGSPLSLECTVEGTSNPNLYWYRQAAGRGLQLLFYSVGIGQISSEVPQNLSASRPQDRQFILSSKKLLLSDSGFYLCAWSAAPVQGPFFGSGTRLTVV.

The chain joins TRBV6-5 to TRBJ1-2, with unresolved D. The germline CDR1 and CDR2 sequences are MNHEY and SVGAGI. Trimming removed 10 bases from V and 3 bases from J, with 9 bases in between. The CDR3 has 11 amino acids. CDR3: CATARDYGYTF. In nucleotides, the CDR3 is TGTGCCACCGCCCGGGACTATGGCTACACCTTC.

Points on this clone: The junction and the germline gene differ at one end; a read error may be behind it. The chain links TRBV7-8 to TRBJ2-5; D is undetermined. Germline CDR1 is SGHVS and CDR2 is FQNEAQ. This CDR3 is built from 11 residues. The CDR3 loop is CASSAREAQYF. The CDR3 coding sequence is TGTGCCAGCAGCGCGAGAGAGGCCCAGTACTTC. The full variable domain, with the rest looked up from reference TRBV7-8 and TRBJ2-5, is GAGVSQSPRYKVAKRGQDVALRCDPISGHVSLFWYQQALGQGPEFLTYFQNEAQLDKSGLPSDRFFAERPEGSVSTLKIQRTQQEDSAVYLCASSAREAQYFGPGTRLLVL.

The chain links TRBV29-1 to TRBJ2-7; tentative D call: TRBD2 (7 bases). The germline V gene encodes CDR1 SQVTM and CDR2 ANQGSEA. This CDR3 has 15 amino acids. V lost 1 base to trimming and J lost 0 bases, with 13 bases between them. This CDR3 is CSVEGGGASSYEQYF. CDR3 sequence (DNA): TGCAGCGTTGAAGGTGGGGGGGCGAGCTCCTACGAGCAGTACTTC.

The rearrangement uses TRBV18 and TRBJ1-2; 8 bases agree with TRBD1. Germline CDR1 KGHSH, CDR2 LQKENI. The CDR3 covers 15 residues. The J segment lost 6 bases and the V segment lost 2 bases, leaving 8 bases of the junction unmatched. In nucleotides, the CDR3 is TGTGCCAGCTCACCATACCAGGGGGCAGGAGATGGCTACACCTTC. Protein: CASSPYQGAGDGYTF.

The chain employs TRBV28 and TRBJ2-7, with 8 positions matching TRBD2. Germline-derived CDR1 and CDR2 are MDHEN and SYDVKM. This CDR3 has 15 amino acids. V shed 6 bases and J 1 base; nucleotides not matched to a gene: 8. In nucleotides, the CDR3 is TGTGCCAGCAGCCTCCCCGGGACTAGATCCTACGAGCAGTACTTC. This sequence encodes CASSLPGTRSYEQYF.

The chain recombines TRBV5-6 with TRBJ1-2; no clear D gene. Trimming removed 4 bases at V and 6 bases at J, with 16 bases between. From germline, CDR1 is SGHDT and CDR2 YYEEEE. The CDR3 sequence is 14 residues long. The DNA of the CDR3 is TGTGCCAGCAGCCCCACCGGGTGGGAGCATGGCTACACCTTC. As protein: CASSPTGWEHGYTF.

The chain joins TRBV6-5 to TRBJ2-7; 9 bases line up with TRBD1. The CDR3 loop spans 15 amino acids. With V trimmed by 6 bases and J by 2 bases, 8 bases remained unmatched. From germline, CDR1 is MNHEY and CDR2 SVGAGI. CDR3 sequence: CASRTTGQGPYEQYF. DNA of the CDR3: TGTGCCAGCAGAACAACGGGACAGGGACCCTACGAGCAGTACTTC.

Only a few counts were recorded for this clone. The CDR3 here is CASTGQGLEKLFF. The CDR3 coding sequence is TGTGCCAGCACGGGACAGGGACTTGAAAAACTGTTTTTT. The rearrangement joins TRBV2 to TRBJ1-4; 9 bases are shared with TRBD1. The germline V gene has CDR1 SNHLY and CDR2 FYNNEI. The CDR3 spans 13 residues. V gave up 7 bases and J gave up 7 bases; unmatched junction bases: 4.

The chain uses TRBV7-8 and TRBJ2-7, with TRBD2 matching over 13 bases. The CDR3 is 14 amino acids. The germline V gene encodes CDR1 SGHVS and CDR2 FQNEAQ. With 6 bases clipped from V and 3 bases from J, the junction kept 2 bases outside the gene matches. CDR3 nucleotide sequence: TGTGCCAGCAGACTAGCGGGGGGGCTCTACGAGCAGTACTTC. Amino acid sequence: CASRLAGGLYEQYF.

This clone was detected only a few times. The chain recombines TRBV5-4 with TRBJ1-3; maybe TRBD1 (5 bases). V was pared by 4 bases and J by 0 bases, with 11 bases between. Looked up from germline, CDR1 is SGHNT and CDR2 is YYREEE (reference sequence). The CDR3 sequence is 15 residues long. Written as DNA, the CDR3 is TGTGCCAGCAGCGAGGGGACTGCCTCTGGAAACACCATATATTTT. This translates into CASSEGTASGNTIYF. Full variable domain (remainder filled in from reference TRBV5-4 and TRBJ1-3): ETGVTQSPTHLIKTRGQQVTLRCSSQSGHNTVSWYQQALGQGPQFIFQYYREEENGRGNFPPRFSGLQFPNYSSELNVNALELDDSALYLCASSEGTASGNTIYFGEGSWLTVV.

The chain carries TRBV6-1 and TRBJ1-5; 10 positions match TRBD1. The CDR3 has 16 amino acids. The V gene end was trimmed by 4 bases and the J gene end by 3 bases; junction bases not matched to a gene: 6. Germline V gene data show CDR1 as MNHNS and CDR2 as SASEGT. DNA of the CDR3: TGTGCCAGCAGTGGGGGGACAGGGGCGTTCAATCAGCCCCAGCATTTT. Protein product: CASSGGTGAFNQPQHF.

The rearrangement links TRBV5-1 to TRBJ1-3; D gene uncertain. This CDR3 contains 15 residues. Looked up from germline, CDR1 is SGHRS and CDR2 is YFSETQ. Trimming pared 4 bases from V and 0 bases from J, leaving 11 bases between. CDR3 sequence reads: CASSPDTGSGNTIYF. The CDR3 nucleotides read TGCGCCAGCAGCCCTGACACCGGCTCTGGAAACACCATATATTTT.

The rearrangement uses TRBV18 and TRBJ2-5, with D tentatively TRBD2 (6 bases). Germline V gene lookup returns CDR1 KGHSH and CDR2 LQKENI. Trimming cost V 5 bases and J 3 bases, with 10 bases left between them. The CDR3 runs 13 residues. The CDR3 reads CASSSRLEETQYF. The CDR3 nucleotides read TGTGCCAGCTCATCAAGACTAGAAGAGACCCAGTACTTC.

The V call is TRBV24-1, the J call TRBJ2-7; no clear D. The CDR3 contains 12 residues. The V end was cut by 8 bases, the J end by 1 base, with 8 bases between. CDR1 is KGHDR and CDR2 is SFDVKD in the germline V gene. Here the CDR3 DNA reads TGTGCCACCAAAGACGGGTCCTACGAGCAGTACTTC. Protein sequence: CATKDGSYEQYF.

The J gene is TRBJ2-1, the V gene TRBV28; D perhaps matches TRBD1 (5 bases). Trimming took 5 bases from V and 5 from J, leaving 19 bases between them. Germline-derived CDR1 and CDR2 are MDHEN and SYDVKM. The CDR3 length is 16 residues. CDR3 region: CASSPSGASPNNEQFF. The DNA of the CDR3 is TGTGCCAGCAGTCCCAGTGGGGCTTCCCCTAACAATGAGCAGTTCTTC.